These 17 T cell receptor beta chains were sequenced from one sample in a study of T cell responses to AZD1222 COVID-19 vaccine. The assay was immunoSEQ multiplex PCR, and TCRdb's table has in-frame clones only and misses some. The sample holds some 120,000 clones, roughly 90% seen once. Sequenced here: peripheral blood, sampled on day 0 of AZD1222 vaccination. All receptors come from an adult in good health.

This clone is a singleton in its sample. The gene calls are TRBV20-1 and TRBJ1-2; D perhaps matches TRBD1 (5 bases). This CDR3 region has 11 residues. CDR1 DFQATT and CDR2 SNEGSKA come from the germline V gene (reference sequence). The V end lost 0 bases, the J end lost 8 bases, and 7 bases lay between the germline ends. This CDR3 reads CSARDQGGYTF. The CDR3 coding sequence is TGCAGTGCTAGAGATCAGGGAGGCTACACCTTC.

The chain carries TRBV27 and TRBJ2-7, with a tentative D call TRBD2 (5 bases). CDR1 is MNHEY and CDR2 is SMNVEV in the germline V gene (reference sequence). The CDR3 has 14 residues. The V gene lost 3 bases and the J gene lost 10 bases, with 19 bases spanning the gap. CDR3 protein: CASSLTAGGREQYF. The CDR3 nucleotides read TGTGCCAGCAGTTTGACGGCAGGAGGAAGGGAACAGTACTTC.

The chain combines TRBV5-5 with TRBJ1-2, with 8 positions matching TRBD1. With V trimmed by 5 bases and J by 4 bases, 7 bases remained unmatched. The CDR3 sequence is 14 residues long. Per the germline V gene, CDR1 is SGHKS and CDR2 is YYEKEE (reference sequence). The chain's CDR3 is CASRLRQGIYGYTF. The CDR3 region has the DNA TGTGCCAGCAGGTTGCGACAGGGGATCTATGGCTACACCTTC.

The chain joins TRBV15 to TRBJ2-2, with 7 bases matching TRBD1. The CDR3 has 16 residues. CDR1 is LNHNV, CDR2 YYDKDF, per germline (reference sequence). After removal of 0 bases from V and 5 bases from J, the junction contained 6 bases not matched to a gene. CDR3 sequence: CATSRDDEGATGELFF. As DNA, the CDR3 is TGTGCCACCAGCAGAGATGACGAGGGGGCAACCGGGGAGCTGTTTTTT. Full variable domain (rest looked up from reference TRBV15 and TRBJ2-2): DAMVIQNPRYQVTQFGKPVTLSCSQTLNHNVMYWYQQKSSQAPKLLFHYYDKDFNNEADTPDNFQSRRPNTSFCFLDIRSPGLGDTAMYLCATSRDDEGATGELFFGEGSRLTVL.

The rearrangement joins TRBV7-9 to TRBJ2-5; 8 nucleotides agree with TRBD1. The J segment lost 4 bases and the V segment lost 3 bases, leaving 4 bases of the junction unmatched. The CDR3 runs 14 residues. CDR1 and CDR2 (germline): SEHNR, FQNEAQ (reference sequence). The CDR3 is CASSFQGARETQYF. CDR3 bases: TGTGCCAGCAGCTTCCAGGGGGCAAGAGAGACCCAGTACTTC.

This chain links TRBV24-1 with TRBJ2-2; possibly TRBD2 for D (5 bases). V was cut by 4 bases and J by 0 bases, with 14 bases left in between. CDR3 length: 17 amino acids. Germline loops: CDR1 KGHDR, CDR2 SFDVKD. CDR3 in DNA: TGTGCCACCAGTGACCCAAAGGTCGGGGCGAACACCGGGGAGCTGTTTTTT. It codes for CATSDPKVGANTGELFF.

The chain is built from TRBV12-3 or TRBV12-4 and TRBJ1-5, with a possible D match to TRBD1 (6 bases). With 6 bases removed from V and 7 bases from J, the gap between germline ends came to 13 bases. This CDR3 is 13 amino acids long. CDR3 in amino acids: CASRDRKDQPQHF. The DNA for the CDR3 is TGTGCCAGCAGAGACAGGAAAGACCAGCCCCAGCATTTT.

This sequence joins TRBV4-2 and TRBJ2-7; a weak D match, TRBD1 (6 bases). CDR1 and CDR2 from the germline V gene are LGHNA and YNFKEQ. V lost 1 base and J lost 3, with 10 bases in between. This CDR3 is 14 amino acids long. In nucleotides, the CDR3 is TGTGCCAGCAGCCAAGGCGGACAGATCTACGAGCAGTACTTC. Protein: CASSQGGQIYEQYF.

The chain combines TRBV7-8 with TRBJ2-1; 8 bases fit TRBD1. Germline CDR1 reads SGHVS; CDR2 reads FQNEAQ. V lost 4 bases to trimming and J lost 0 bases; unmatched junction nucleotides: 5. The CDR3 length is 16 residues. CDR3 region: CASSSRQGSSYNEQFF. As DNA, the CDR3 is TGTGCCAGCAGCTCGAGACAGGGGAGCTCCTACAATGAGCAGTTCTTC.

This clone was seen once. For the CDR3, the DNA is TGCAGCGTTGAAGCTCAGGAAGGGGGCTACGAGCAGTACTTC. This codes for CSVEAQEGGYEQYF. V is TRBV29-1 and J is TRBJ2-7, with D perhaps matching TRBD1 (6 bases). This CDR3 has 14 amino acids. Trimming cost V 1 base and J 3 bases, with 13 bases left between them. Germline V gene sequence: CDR1 SQVTM, CDR2 ANQGSEA.

The chain has TRBV4-2 and TRBJ2-7; D is perhaps TRBD2 (5 bases). V lost 1 base and J 6 bases, leaving 13 bases between the germline ends. Germline CDR1 and CDR2: LGHNA and YNFKEQ. The CDR3 loop spans 14 amino acids. The CDR3: CASSQGLAGGEQYF. CDR3 bases: TGTGCCAGCAGCCAAGGGCTAGCCGGCGGCGAGCAGTACTTC.

The chain is built from TRBV6-4 and TRBJ1-1; tentative D call: TRBD1 (6 bases). The V end lost 0 bases, the J end lost 7 bases, and 21 bases lay between the germline ends. This CDR3 contains 17 residues. Germline V CDR1 and CDR2: MRHNA, SNTAGT. DNA for the CDR3: TGTGCCAGCAGTGACTCAGCCTTAGGGTCCGGGGGCTTTGAAGCTTTCTTT. Translation: CASSDSALGSGGFEAFF.

V and J are TRBV14 and TRBJ2-1, with TRBD1 matching 9 bases. The V segment lost 1 base and the J segment 7 bases; nucleotides outside the gene matches: 8. Germline V gene data show CDR1 as SGHDN and CDR2 as FVKESK. CDR3 size: 16 residues. DNA for the CDR3: TGTGCCAGCAGCCAAGCACAGGGGGCTTTCAGAAATGAGCAGTTCTTC. Its protein is CASSQAQGAFRNEQFF.

This chain links TRBV2 with TRBJ2-3, with TRBD1 as a possible D gene (5 bases). The CDR3 consists of 14 residues. The germline V and J ends were trimmed by 4 bases and 3 bases, with 11 bases remaining between them. Germline lookup yields CDR1 SNHLY and CDR2 FYNNEI. CDR3 amino acids: CASSVQGLTDTQYF. CDR3 DNA: TGTGCCAGCAGTGTTCAGGGATTAACAGATACGCAGTATTTT.

The V gene is TRBV6-2 or TRBV6-3, the J gene TRBJ2-7, with D possibly TRBD1 on 6 matching bases. Germline CDR1 MNHEY, CDR2 SVGEGT. The CDR3 sequence is 16 residues long. V dropped 4 bases and J dropped 3 bases, with 19 bases sitting between them. The DNA for the CDR3 is TGTGCCAGCAGTTCTAACCGGGACACGCTTCTCTACGAGCAGTACTTC. It specifies CASSSNRDTLLYEQYF.

The rearrangement links TRBV5-1 to TRBJ2-1; 10 bases align to TRBD2. CDR1 and CDR2 (germline): SGHRS, YFSETQ. V dropped 4 bases and J dropped 6; count of bases not matched to a gene: 7. The CDR3 contains 15 residues. The CDR3 loop reads CASSHGTSEGNEQFF. The CDR3 DNA sequence: TGCGCCAGCAGCCATGGGACTAGCGAGGGCAATGAGCAGTTCTTC.

The rearrangement links TRBV4-3 to TRBJ1-1; the D is unclear. From germline, CDR1 is LGHNA and CDR2 YSLEER. The ends were cut back, 1 base at V and 9 bases at J, with 12 bases in the middle. The CDR3 consists of 13 residues. As DNA, the CDR3 is TGCGCCAGCAGCCAAGGTGGCAGAAGTAAAGCTTTCTTT. As protein: CASSQGGRSKAFF.